These 5 T cell receptor beta chains were all obtained from the same sample, sequenced in a study of blood T cell repertoires in COVID-19. Using immunoSEQ multiplex PCR, the repertoire was profiled, and TCRdb retains in-frame clones only, with some absent. The data contain more than 85,000 clones, about 90% of them seen just once; the ten biggest clones take up 2% to 2.5%. Sequenced input: peripheral blood. Receptors were obtained from a man in his fifties or sixties with active COVID-19.

V and J are TRBV5-4 and TRBJ2-5, with D possibly being TRBD1 (6 bases). The CDR3 totals 14 residues. Germline CDR1 SGHNT, CDR2 YYREEE (reference sequence). V lost 0 bases and J 5 bases, leaving 11 bases between the germline ends. DNA of the CDR3: TGTGCCAGCAGCTTGGGGACAGCTGGGGAGACCCAGTACTTC. It translates to CASSLGTAGETQYF.

This sequence joins TRBV11-2 and TRBJ2-7, with D possibly being TRBD1 (5 bases). Per germline, CDR1 SGHAT and CDR2 FQNNGV. The V end lost 5 bases, the J end lost 3 bases, and 14 bases lay between the germline ends. This CDR3 region has 14 residues. The CDR3 nucleotides are TGTGCCAGCAGCCAAAGAAACCAGGGCTACGAGCAGTACTTC. Translated: CASSQRNQGYEQYF. The full variable domain, rest sourced from reference TRBV11-2 and TRBJ2-7, is EAGVAQSPRYKIIEKRQSVAFWCNPISGHATLYWYQQILGQGPKLLIQFQNNGVVDDSQLPKDRFSAERLKGVDSTLKIQPAKLEDSAVYLCASSQRNQGYEQYFGPGTRLTVT.

This chain uses TRBV28 with TRBJ1-2; D gene uncertain. The V end was cut by 5 bases, the J end by 3 bases, with 7 bases between. CDR3 size: 12 residues. From germline, CDR1 is MDHEN and CDR2 SYDVKM. Here the CDR3 reads CASSKRHYGYTF. CDR3 coding DNA: TGTGCCAGCAGTAAGCGGCACTATGGCTACACCTTC.

This rearrangement joins TRBV6-5 to TRBJ1-2; a possible D gene is TRBD1 (5 bases). The V end was cut by 5 bases, the J end by 12 bases, with 16 bases between. The length of the CDR3 is 12 residues. CDR1 MNHEY and CDR2 SVGAGI come from the germline V gene. CDR3 amino acids: CASSLRGSGDTF. The CDR3 DNA follows: TGTGCCAGCAGTCTTCGGGGCAGCGGGGACACCTTC.

The chain employs TRBV6-5 and TRBJ1-2; D remains ambiguous. Germline CDR1 reads MNHEY; CDR2 reads SVGAGI. V was clipped by 0 bases and J by 10 bases, with 15 bases between them. The CDR3 length is 14 residues. CDR3 DNA sequence: TGTGCCAGCAGTTACTCGAATCGGGGTCGGGACTACACCTTC. Translated, it gives CASSYSNRGRDYTF.